The clone carrying this T cell receptor beta chain was seen once. Trimming took 6 bases from V and 0 from J, leaving 27 bases between them. The length of the CDR3 is 20 residues. Per germline, CDR1 SNHLY and CDR2 FYNNEI. This sample stems from a study of OX40 agonist ivuxolimab in advanced cancers. TCRdb's table, derived via immunoSEQ multiplex PCR, lists solely in-frame clones and lacks some. Seen here are approximately 75,000 clones, more than 75% observed once, and the top ten hold more than 0.3%. The V gene is TRBV2, the J gene TRBJ2-4; TRBD1 is a possible D gene (6 bases). This TCR was sampled from an adult with an advanced solid tumor such as melanoma, head and neck, liver or kidney cancer. The sample here was CD4+ or CD8+ T cells sorted from blood, taken in a trial of the OX40 agonist ivuxolimab. The CDR3 DNA sequence: TGTGCCAGCAGAGGGCTACCGGGCTCGGACAGTTGGAAAGCCAAAAACATTCAGTACTTC. Translating gives CASRGLPGSDSWKAKNIQYF.